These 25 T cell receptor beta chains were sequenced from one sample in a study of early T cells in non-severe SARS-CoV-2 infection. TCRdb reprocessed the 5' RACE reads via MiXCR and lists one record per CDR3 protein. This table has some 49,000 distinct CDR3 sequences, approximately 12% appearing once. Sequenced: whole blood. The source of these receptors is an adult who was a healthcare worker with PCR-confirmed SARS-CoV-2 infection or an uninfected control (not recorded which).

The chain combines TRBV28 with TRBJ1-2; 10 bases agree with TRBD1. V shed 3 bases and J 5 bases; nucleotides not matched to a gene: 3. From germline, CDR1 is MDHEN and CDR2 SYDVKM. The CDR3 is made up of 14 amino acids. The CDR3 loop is CASSLGTGVYGYTF. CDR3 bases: TGTGCCAGCAGTTTGGGGACAGGGGTGTATGGCTACACCTTC.

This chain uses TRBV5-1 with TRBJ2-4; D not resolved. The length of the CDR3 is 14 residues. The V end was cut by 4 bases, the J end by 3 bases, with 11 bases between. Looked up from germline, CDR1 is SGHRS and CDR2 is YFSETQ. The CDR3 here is CASSADASKNIQYF. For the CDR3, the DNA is TGCGCCAGCAGCGCGGACGCCAGCAAAAACATTCAGTACTTC.

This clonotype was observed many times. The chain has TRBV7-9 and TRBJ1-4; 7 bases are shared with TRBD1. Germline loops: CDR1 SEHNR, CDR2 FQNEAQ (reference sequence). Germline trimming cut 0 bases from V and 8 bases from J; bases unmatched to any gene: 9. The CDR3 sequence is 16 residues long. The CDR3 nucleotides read TGTGCCAGCAGCTTAGCCCCCGGACAGGACTCCGAAAAACTGTTTTTT. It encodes CASSLAPGQDSEKLFF.

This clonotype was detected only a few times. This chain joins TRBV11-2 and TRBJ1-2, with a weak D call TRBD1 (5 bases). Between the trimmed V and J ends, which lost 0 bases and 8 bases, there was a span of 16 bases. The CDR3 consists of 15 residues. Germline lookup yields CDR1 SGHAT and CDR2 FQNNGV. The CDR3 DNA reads TGTGCCAGCAGCTTAGATTTCAAAGGGGCTAGCGGCTACACCTTC. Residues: CASSLDFKGASGYTF.

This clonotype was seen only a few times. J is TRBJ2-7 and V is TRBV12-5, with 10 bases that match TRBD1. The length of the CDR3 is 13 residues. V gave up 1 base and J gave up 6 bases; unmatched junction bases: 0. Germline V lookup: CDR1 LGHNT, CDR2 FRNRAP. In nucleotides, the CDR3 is TGTGCTAGTGGTTTGGGGGACAGGGGCGAGCAGTACTTC. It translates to CASGLGDRGEQYF.

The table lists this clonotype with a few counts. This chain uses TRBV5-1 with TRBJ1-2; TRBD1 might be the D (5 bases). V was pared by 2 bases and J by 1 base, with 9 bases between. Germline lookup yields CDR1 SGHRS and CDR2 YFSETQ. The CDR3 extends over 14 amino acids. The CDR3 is CASSLATVNYGYTF. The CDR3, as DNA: TGCGCCAGCAGCTTAGCGACAGTTAACTATGGCTACACCTTC. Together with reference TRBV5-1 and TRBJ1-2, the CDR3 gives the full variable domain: KAGVTQTPRYLIKTRGQQVTLSCSPISGHRSVSWYQQTPGQGLQFLFEYFSETQRNKGNFPGRFSGRQFSNSRSEMNVSTLELGDSALYLCASSLATVNYGYTFGSGTRLTVV.

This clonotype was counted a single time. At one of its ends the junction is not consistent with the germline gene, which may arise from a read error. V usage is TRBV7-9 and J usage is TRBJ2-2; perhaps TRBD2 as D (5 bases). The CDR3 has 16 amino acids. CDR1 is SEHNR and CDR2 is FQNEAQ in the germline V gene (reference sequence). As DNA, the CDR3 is TGTGCCACCCCCGCCCCCGGGATCCCGAACTCCGGGGAGCTGTTTTTT. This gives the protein CATPAPGIPNSGELFF. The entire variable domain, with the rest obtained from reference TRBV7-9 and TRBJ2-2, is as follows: DTGVSQNPRHKITKRGQNVTFRCDPISEHNRLYWYRQTLGQGPEFLTYFQNEAQLEKSRLLSDRFSAERPKGSFSTLEIQRTEQGDSAMYLCATPAPGIPNSGELFFGEGSRLTVL.

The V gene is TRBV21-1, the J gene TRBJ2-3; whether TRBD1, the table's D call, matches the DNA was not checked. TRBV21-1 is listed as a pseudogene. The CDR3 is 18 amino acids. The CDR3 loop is CASNGTGGAVYGTDTQYF. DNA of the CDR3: TGTGCCAGCAACGGGACAGGGGGCGCGGTATATGGCACAGATACGCAGTATTTT.

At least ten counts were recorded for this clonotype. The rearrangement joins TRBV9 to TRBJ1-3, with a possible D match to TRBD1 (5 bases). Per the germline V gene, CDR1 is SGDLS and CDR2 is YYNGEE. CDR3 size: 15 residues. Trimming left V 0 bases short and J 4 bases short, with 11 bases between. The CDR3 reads CASSVGIGQGNTIYF. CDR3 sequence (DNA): TGTGCCAGCAGCGTAGGTATAGGACAAGGAAACACCATATATTTT.

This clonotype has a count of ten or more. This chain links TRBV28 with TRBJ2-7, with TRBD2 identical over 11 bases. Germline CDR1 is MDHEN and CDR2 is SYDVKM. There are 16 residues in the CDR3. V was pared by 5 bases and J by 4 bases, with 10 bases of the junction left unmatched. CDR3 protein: CASSDPPGTSGYEQYF. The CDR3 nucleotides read TGTGCCAGCAGTGACCCTCCCGGGACTAGCGGTTACGAGCAGTACTTC. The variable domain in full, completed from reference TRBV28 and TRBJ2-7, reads DVKVTQSSRYLVKRTGEKVFLECVQDMDHENMFWYRQDPGLGLRLIYFSYDVKMKEKGDIPEGYSVSREKKERFSLILESASTNQTSMYLCASSDPPGTSGYEQYFGPGTRLTVT.

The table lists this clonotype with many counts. Here the CDR3 DNA reads TGTGCCAGCAGCTTAGATCCGGCGGGGGGATTATTCTACGAGCAGTACTTC. Translated: CASSLDPAGGLFYEQYF. The gene calls are TRBV7-8 and TRBJ2-7; 8 nucleotides align to TRBD2. CDR1 and CDR2 (germline): SGHVS, FQNEAQ. The length of the CDR3 is 17 residues. J lost 3 bases, V lost 1 base, and 11 bases had no gene match.

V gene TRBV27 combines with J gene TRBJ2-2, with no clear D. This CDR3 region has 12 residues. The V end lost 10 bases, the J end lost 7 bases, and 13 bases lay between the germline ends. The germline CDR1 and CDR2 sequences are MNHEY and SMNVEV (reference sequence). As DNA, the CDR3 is TGTGCCACCCGGATCTCTGGCGGGGAGCTGTTTTTT. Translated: CATRISGGELFF.

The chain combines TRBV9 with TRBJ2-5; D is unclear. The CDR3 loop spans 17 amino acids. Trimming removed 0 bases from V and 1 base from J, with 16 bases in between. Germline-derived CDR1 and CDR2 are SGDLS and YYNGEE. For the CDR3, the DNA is TGTGCCAGCAGCGTAGTGGGTACCCCCACAATCCAAGAGACCCAGTACTTC. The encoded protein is CASSVVGTPTIQETQYF.

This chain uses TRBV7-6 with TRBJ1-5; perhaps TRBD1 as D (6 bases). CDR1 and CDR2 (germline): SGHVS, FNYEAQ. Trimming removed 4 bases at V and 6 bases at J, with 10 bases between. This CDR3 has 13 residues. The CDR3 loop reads CASSSDRSQPQHF. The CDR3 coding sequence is TGTGCCAGCAGCTCGGACAGAAGTCAGCCCCAGCATTTT.

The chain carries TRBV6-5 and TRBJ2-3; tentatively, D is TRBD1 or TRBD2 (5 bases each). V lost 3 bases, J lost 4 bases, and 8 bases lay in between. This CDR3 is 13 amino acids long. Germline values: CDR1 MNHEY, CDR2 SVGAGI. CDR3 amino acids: CASSYQGADTQYF. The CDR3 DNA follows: TGTGCCAGCAGTTATCAGGGAGCAGATACGCAGTATTTT.

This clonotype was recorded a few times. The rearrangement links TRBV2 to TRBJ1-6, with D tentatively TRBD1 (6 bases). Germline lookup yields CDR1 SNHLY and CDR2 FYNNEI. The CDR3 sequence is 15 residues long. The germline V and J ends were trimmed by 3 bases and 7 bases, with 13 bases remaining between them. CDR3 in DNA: TGTGCCAGCAGTGAGCGGGGGCTGGTGAATTCACCCCTCCACTTT. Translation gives CASSERGLVNSPLHF.

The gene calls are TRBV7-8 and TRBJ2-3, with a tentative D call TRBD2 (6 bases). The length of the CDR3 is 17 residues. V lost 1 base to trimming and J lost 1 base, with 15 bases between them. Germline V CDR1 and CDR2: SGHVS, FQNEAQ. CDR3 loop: CASSLVGLARGTDTQYF. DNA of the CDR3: TGTGCCAGCAGCTTAGTGGGGCTAGCGAGAGGCACAGATACGCAGTATTTT.

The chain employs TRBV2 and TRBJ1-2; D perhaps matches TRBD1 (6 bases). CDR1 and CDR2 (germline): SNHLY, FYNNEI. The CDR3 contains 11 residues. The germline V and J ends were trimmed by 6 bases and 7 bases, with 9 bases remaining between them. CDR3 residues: CASRGGGGYTF. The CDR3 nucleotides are TGTGCCAGCAGAGGGGGAGGTGGCTACACCTTC. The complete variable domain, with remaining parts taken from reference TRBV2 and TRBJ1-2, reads EPEVTQTPSHQVTQMGQEVILRCVPISNHLYFYWYRQILGQKVEFLVSFYNNEISEKSEIFDDQFSVERPDGSNFTLKIRSTKLEDSAMYFCASRGGGGYTFGSGTRLTVV.

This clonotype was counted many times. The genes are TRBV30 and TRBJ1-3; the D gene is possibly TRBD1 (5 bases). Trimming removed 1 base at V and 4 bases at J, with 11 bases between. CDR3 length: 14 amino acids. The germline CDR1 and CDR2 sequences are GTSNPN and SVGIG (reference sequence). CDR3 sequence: CAWSEGVAGNTIYF. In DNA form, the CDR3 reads TGTGCCTGGAGTGAAGGGGTAGCCGGAAACACCATATATTTT. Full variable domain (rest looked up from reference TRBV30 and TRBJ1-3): SQTIHQWPATLVQPVGSPLSLECTVEGTSNPNLYWYRQAAGRGLQLLFYSVGIGQISSEVPQNLSASRPQDRQFILSSKKLLLSDSGFYLCAWSEGVAGNTIYFGEGSWLTVV.

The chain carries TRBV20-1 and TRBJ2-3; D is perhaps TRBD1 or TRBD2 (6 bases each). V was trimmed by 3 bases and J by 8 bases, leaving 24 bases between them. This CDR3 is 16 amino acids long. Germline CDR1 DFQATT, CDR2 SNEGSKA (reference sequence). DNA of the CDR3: TGCAGTGCTAGTCCGTGGGACGGGAGAGGGGGAGGTACGCAGTATTTT. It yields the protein CSASPWDGRGGGTQYF.

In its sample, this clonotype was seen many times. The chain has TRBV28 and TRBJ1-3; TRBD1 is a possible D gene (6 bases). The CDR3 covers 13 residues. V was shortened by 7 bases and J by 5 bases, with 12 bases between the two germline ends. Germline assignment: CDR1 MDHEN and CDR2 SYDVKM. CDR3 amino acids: CASIGGPRNTIYF. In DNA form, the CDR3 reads TGTGCCAGCATTGGGGGGCCACGAAACACCATATATTTT.

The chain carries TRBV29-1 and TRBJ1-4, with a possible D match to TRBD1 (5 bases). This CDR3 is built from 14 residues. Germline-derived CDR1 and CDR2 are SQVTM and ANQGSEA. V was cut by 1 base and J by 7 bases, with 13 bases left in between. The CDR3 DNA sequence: TGCAGCGTTGAAGTAGGCAGGGATGGTGAAAAACTGTTTTTT. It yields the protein CSVEVGRDGEKLFF.

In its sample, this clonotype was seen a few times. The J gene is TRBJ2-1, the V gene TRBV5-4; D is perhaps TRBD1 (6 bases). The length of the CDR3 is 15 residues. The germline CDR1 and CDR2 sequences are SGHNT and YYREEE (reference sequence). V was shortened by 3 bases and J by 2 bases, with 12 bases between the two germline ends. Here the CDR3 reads CASSSGTPAYNEQFF. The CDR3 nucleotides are TGTGCCAGCAGCTCCGGGACACCGGCCTACAATGAGCAGTTCTTC.

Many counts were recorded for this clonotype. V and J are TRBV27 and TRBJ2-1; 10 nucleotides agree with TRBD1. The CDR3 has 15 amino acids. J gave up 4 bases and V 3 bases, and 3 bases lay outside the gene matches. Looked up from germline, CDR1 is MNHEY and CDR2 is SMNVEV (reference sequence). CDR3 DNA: TGTGCCAGCAGTTTCGGGACAGGGGCTTACAATGAGCAGTTCTTC. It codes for CASSFGTGAYNEQFF.

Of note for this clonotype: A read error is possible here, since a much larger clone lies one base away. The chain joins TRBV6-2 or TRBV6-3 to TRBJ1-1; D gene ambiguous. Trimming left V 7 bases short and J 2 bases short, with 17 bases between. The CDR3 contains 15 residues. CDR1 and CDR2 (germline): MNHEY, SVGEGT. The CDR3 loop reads CASTPGNWRNTEAFF. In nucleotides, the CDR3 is TGTGCCAGCACCCCGGGGAACTGGAGAAACACTGAAGCTTTCTTT.